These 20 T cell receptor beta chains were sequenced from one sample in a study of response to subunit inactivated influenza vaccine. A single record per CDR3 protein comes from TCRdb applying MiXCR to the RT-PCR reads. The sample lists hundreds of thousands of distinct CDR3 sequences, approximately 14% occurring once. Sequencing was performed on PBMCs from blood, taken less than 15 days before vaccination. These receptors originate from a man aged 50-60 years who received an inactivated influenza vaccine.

The CDR3 DNA is TGCAGTGCTATAGCGGGAGGGAGCTCTGGGGCCAACGTCCTGACTTTC. The encoded protein is CSAIAGGSSGANVLTF. The V and J genes are TRBV20-1 and TRBJ2-6, with 11 bases lining up with TRBD2. The CDR3 extends over 16 amino acids. Germline CDR1 reads DFQATT; CDR2 reads SNEGSKA (reference sequence). V shed 4 bases and J 0 bases; nucleotides not matched to a gene: 2.

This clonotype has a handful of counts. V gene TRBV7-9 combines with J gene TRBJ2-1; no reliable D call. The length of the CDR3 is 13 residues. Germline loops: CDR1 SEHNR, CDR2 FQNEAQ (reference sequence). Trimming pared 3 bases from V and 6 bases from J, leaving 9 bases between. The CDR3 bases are TGTGCCAGCAGCTTTCTCCGTTTCAATGAGCAGTTCTTC. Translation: CASSFLRFNEQFF.

The CDR3: CASRSGSSREKLFF. The CDR3 nucleotides are TGTGCCAGCAGGTCCGGGTCATCGCGGGAAAAACTGTTTTTT. The chain couples TRBV2 to TRBJ1-4; D gene uncertain. Germline CDR1 is SNHLY and CDR2 is FYNNEI. Deletions cut 6 bases from V and 8 bases from J, with 16 bases between. The CDR3 runs 14 residues.

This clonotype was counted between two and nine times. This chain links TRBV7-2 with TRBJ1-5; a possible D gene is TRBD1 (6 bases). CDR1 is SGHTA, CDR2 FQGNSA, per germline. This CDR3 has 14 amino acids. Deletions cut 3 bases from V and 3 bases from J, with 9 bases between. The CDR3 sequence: CASSFAGVNQPQHF. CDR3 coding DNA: TGTGCCAGCAGCTTTGCAGGGGTCAATCAGCCCCAGCATTTT.

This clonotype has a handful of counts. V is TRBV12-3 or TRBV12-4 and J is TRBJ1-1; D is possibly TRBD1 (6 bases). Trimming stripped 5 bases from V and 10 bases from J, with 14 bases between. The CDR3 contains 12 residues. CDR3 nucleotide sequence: TGTGCCAGCAGTCCCTACAGGGAAAGAGCTTTCTTT. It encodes CASSPYRERAFF.

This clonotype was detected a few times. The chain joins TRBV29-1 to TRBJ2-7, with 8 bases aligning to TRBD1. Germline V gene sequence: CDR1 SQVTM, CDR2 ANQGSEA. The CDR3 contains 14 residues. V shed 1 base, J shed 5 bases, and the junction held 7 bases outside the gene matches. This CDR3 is CSVEGTGFGNEQYF. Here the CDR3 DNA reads TGCAGCGTTGAAGGGACAGGGTTTGGGAACGAGCAGTACTTC.

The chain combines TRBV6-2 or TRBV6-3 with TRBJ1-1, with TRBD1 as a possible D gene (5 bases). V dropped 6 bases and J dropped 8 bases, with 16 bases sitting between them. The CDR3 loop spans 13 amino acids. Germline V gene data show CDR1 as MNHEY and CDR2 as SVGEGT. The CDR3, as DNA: TGTGCCAGCAGGCGTGACGCGGGGCCGGAAGCTTTCTTT. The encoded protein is CASRRDAGPEAFF.

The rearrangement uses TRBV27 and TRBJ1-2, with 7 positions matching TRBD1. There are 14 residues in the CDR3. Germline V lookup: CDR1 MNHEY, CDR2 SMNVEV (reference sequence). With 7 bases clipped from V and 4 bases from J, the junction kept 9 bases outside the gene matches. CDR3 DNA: TGTGCCAGCAAGTTAGAGGGGGCGGGCTATGGCTACACCTTC. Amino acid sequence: CASKLEGAGYGYTF.

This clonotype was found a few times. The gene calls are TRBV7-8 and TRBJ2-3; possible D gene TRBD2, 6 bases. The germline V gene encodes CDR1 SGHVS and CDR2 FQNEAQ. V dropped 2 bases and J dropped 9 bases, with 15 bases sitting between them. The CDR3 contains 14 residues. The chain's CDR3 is CASSLPGEVTTQYF. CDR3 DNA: TGTGCCAGCAGCTTACCGGGGGAAGTAACCACGCAGTATTTT.

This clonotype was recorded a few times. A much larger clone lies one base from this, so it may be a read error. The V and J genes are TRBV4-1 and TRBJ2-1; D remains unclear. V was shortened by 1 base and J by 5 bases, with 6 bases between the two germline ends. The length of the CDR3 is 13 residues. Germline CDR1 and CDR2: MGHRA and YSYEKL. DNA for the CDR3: TGCGCCAGCAGCCAAGGGTCGGACAATGAGCAGTTCTTC. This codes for CASSQGSDNEQFF.

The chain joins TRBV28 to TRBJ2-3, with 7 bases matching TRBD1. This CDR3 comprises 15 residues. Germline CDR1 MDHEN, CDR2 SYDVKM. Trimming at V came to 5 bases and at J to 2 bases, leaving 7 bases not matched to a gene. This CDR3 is CASSIGTAYTDTQYF. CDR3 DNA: TGTGCCAGCAGTATTGGGACAGCTTACACAGATACGCAGTATTTT. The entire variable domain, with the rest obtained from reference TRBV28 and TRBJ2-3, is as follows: DVKVTQSSRYLVKRTGEKVFLECVQDMDHENMFWYRQDPGLGLRLIYFSYDVKMKEKGDIPEGYSVSREKKERFSLILESASTNQTSMYLCASSIGTAYTDTQYFGPGTRLTVL.

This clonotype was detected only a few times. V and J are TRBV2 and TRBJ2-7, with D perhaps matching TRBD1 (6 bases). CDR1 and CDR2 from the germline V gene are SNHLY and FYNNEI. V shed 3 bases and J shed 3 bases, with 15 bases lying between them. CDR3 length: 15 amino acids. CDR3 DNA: TGTGCCAGCAGTGATTTTCGACAGGACATCTACGAGCAGTACTTC. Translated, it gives CASSDFRQDIYEQYF.

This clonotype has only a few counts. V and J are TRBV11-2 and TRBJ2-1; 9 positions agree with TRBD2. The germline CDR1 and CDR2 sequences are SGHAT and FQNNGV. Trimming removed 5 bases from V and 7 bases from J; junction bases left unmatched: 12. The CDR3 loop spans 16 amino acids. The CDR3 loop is CASSPIAGAGRNEQFF. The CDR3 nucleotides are TGTGCCAGCAGCCCAATAGCGGGGGCCGGGAGGAATGAGCAGTTCTTC. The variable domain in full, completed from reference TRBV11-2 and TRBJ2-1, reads EAGVAQSPRYKIIEKRQSVAFWCNPISGHATLYWYQQILGQGPKLLIQFQNNGVVDDSQLPKDRFSAERLKGVDSTLKIQPAKLEDSAVYLCASSPIAGAGRNEQFFGPGTRLTVL.

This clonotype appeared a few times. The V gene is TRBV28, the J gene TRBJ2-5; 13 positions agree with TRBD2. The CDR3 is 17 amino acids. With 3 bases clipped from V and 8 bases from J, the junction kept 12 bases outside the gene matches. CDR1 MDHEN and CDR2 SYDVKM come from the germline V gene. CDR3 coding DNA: TGTGCCAGCAGTTTTTCGACTAGCGGGGGGACAACGGAAACCCAGTACTTC. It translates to CASSFSTSGGTTETQYF.

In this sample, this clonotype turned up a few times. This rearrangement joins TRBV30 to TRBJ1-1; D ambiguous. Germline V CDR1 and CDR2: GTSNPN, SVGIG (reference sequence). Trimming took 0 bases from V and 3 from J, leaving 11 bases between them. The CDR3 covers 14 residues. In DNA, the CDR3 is TGTGCCTGGAGTGTTTACAATATTTACACTGAAGCTTTCTTT. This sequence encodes CAWSVYNIYTEAFF.

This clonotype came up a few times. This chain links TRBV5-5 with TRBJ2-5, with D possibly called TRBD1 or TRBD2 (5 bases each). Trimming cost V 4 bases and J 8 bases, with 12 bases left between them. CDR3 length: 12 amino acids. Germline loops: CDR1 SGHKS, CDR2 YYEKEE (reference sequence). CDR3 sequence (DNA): TGTGCCAGCAGCCGGGACCGACTAACCCAGTACTTC. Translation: CASSRDRLTQYF.

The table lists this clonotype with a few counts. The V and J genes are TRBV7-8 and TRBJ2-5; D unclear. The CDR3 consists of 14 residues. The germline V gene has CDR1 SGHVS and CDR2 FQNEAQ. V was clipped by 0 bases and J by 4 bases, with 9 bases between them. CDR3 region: CASSLASLRETQYF. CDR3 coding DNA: TGTGCCAGCAGCTTAGCATCTTTGAGAGAGACCCAGTACTTC.

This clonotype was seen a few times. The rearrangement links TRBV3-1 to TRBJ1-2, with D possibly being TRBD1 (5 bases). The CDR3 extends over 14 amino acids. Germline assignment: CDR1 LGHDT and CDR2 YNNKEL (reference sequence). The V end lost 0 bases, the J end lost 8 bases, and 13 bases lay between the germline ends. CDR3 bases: TGTGCCAGCAGCCAAGAATGGGCAGGGCGAGGCTACACCTTC. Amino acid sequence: CASSQEWAGRGYTF.

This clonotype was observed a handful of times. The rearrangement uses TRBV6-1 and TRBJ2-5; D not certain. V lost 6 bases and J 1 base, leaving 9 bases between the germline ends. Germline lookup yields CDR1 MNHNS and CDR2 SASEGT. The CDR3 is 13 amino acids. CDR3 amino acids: CASRPGSQETQYF. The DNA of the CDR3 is TGTGCCAGCAGGCCAGGCTCCCAAGAGACCCAGTACTTC.

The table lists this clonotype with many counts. CDR3 coding DNA: TGTGCCAGCAGTTTAAGGCTAGCGGGAGGCAAAAGGGCCGAGCAGTACTTC. Its protein is CASSLRLAGGKRAEQYF. The genes are TRBV28 and TRBJ2-7; 11 nucleotides line up with TRBD2. J lost 6 bases, V lost 2 bases, and 12 bases had no gene match. CDR3 length: 17 residues. CDR1 and CDR2 from the germline V gene are MDHEN and SYDVKM.